The 32 T cell receptor beta chains below all came from one sample that was sequenced in a study of cytomegalovirus exposure and HLA in healthy donors. The PCR had 60 Vbeta and 13 Jbeta primers. Sequenced by immunoSEQ multiplex PCR; TCRdb stores in-frame clones only, minus some. The data contain around 110,000 clones, around 81% of them singletons. Material for sequencing was PBMCs. The receptors come from a woman in her thirties in good health and CMV-seronegative.

This chain links TRBV28 with TRBJ1-1; TRBD1 matches 7 bases. Germline V CDR1 and CDR2: MDHEN, SYDVKM. The V and J ends lost 5 bases and 0 bases, in that order; junction bases with no gene match: 21. The CDR3 has 20 residues. The CDR3 nucleotides are TGTGCCAGCAGTCTTACGAGACAGGGCACCTTTCACCGAATGAACACTGAAGCTTTCTTT. It translates to CASSLTRQGTFHRMNTEAFF.

This chain links TRBV7-8 with TRBJ1-2, with 7 bases lining up with TRBD1. V lost 1 base and J lost 2; bases outside the gene matches: 1. CDR1 and CDR2 from the germline V gene are SGHVS and FQNEAQ. The length of the CDR3 is 14 residues. CDR3 sequence: CASSLGQGNYGYTF. As DNA, the CDR3 is TGTGCCAGCAGCTTAGGACAGGGCAACTATGGCTACACCTTC.

This clone was seen a few times. The chain links TRBV6-5 to TRBJ1-2; 9 bases fit TRBD1. Germline CDR1 and CDR2: MNHEY and SVGAGI. With 6 bases clipped from V and 9 bases from J, the junction kept 8 bases outside the gene matches. The CDR3 contains 13 residues. The CDR3: CASSLGQGVSYTF. The CDR3 nucleotides read TGTGCCAGCAGCCTGGGACAGGGCGTTAGCTACACCTTC.

CDR3 coding DNA: TGTGCCAGCAGTCAGGCGGGAGAAGCGGGCAATGAGCAGTTCTTC. Residues: CASSQAGEAGNEQFF. The chain uses TRBV28 and TRBJ2-1; 7 nucleotides align to TRBD2. After removal of 5 bases from V and 6 bases from J, the junction contained 10 bases not matched to a gene. This CDR3 spans 15 amino acids. Germline-derived CDR1 and CDR2 are MDHEN and SYDVKM.

In its sample, this clone was seen a few times. The chain joins TRBV25-1 to TRBJ2-1, with a weak D call TRBD1 (6 bases). The CDR3 extends over 11 amino acids. The germline gives CDR1 MGHDK, CDR2 SYGVNS. V lost 8 bases, J lost 6 bases, and 8 bases lay in between. CDR3 in amino acids: CASQGFNEQFF. CDR3 nucleotides: TGTGCCAGCCAGGGGTTCAATGAGCAGTTCTTC.

Worth noting for this clone: The same CDR3 arises from other DNA sequences in this sample as well. V gene TRBV30 combines with J gene TRBJ2-1, with D tentatively TRBD1 (6 bases). Trimming pared 5 bases from V and 5 bases from J, leaving 10 bases between. Germline V gives CDR1 GTSNPN, CDR2 SVGIG (reference sequence). The CDR3 length is 12 residues. The CDR3 region has the DNA TGTGCCTGGTCCAGGGGAAACAATGAGCAGTTCTTC. It codes for CAWSRGNNEQFF.

V and J are TRBV7-9 and TRBJ2-1; 11 positions match TRBD2. The CDR3 extends over 15 amino acids. The germline V gene encodes CDR1 SEHNR and CDR2 FQNEAQ (reference sequence). The V and J ends lost 2 bases and 14 bases, in that order; junction bases with no gene match: 11. CDR3 DNA sequence: TGTGCCAGCAGCTTAAATCCTAAGGGGGGACTAGCGGAGTTCTTC. Translation gives CASSLNPKGGLAEFF.

The chain joins TRBV7-2 to TRBJ1-1; the match to TRBD1 covers 7 bases. The junction had 6 bases not matched to a gene; V was cut back by 5 bases and J by 0 bases. CDR3 length equals 15 residues. Looked up from germline, CDR1 is SGHTA and CDR2 is FQGNSA. The CDR3 coding sequence is TGTGCCAGCAGCCTGTTCGGACAGGTGAACACTGAAGCTTTCTTT. Translation gives CASSLFGQVNTEAFF.

The chain couples TRBV4-3 to TRBJ2-2; 9 positions agree with TRBD2. This CDR3 is 18 amino acids long. J was trimmed by 5 bases and V by 0 bases; bases with no gene match: 10. Germline V gene sequence: CDR1 LGHNA, CDR2 YSLEER. CDR3 sequence: CASSQDVAGGPRTGELFF. In DNA form, the CDR3 reads TGCGCCAGCAGCCAAGATGTGGCGGGAGGGCCGAGGACCGGGGAGCTGTTTTTT.

J is TRBJ2-3 and V is TRBV5-1; D not resolved. The V end lost 0 bases, the J end lost 0 bases, and 5 bases lay between the germline ends. The CDR3 has 14 residues. Germline CDR1 reads SGHRS; CDR2 reads YFSETQ. Here the CDR3 DNA reads TGCGCCAGCAGCTTGGAGACTAGCACAGATACGCAGTATTTT. This translates into CASSLETSTDTQYF.

This clone came up a few times. This chain uses TRBV5-1 with TRBJ2-7, with TRBD2 matching 7 bases. The CDR3 length is 15 residues. V shed 2 bases, J shed 3 bases, and the junction held 8 bases outside the gene matches. The germline V gene encodes CDR1 SGHRS and CDR2 YFSETQ. The CDR3 DNA reads as TGCGCCAGCAGCTTTGAGGGAGGGCCTGGCTACGAGCAGTACTTC. Amino acids: CASSFEGGPGYEQYF.

The V call is TRBV27, the J call TRBJ1-1; D remains unclear. V lost 0 bases and J lost 3, with 11 bases in between. CDR3 length equals 15 residues. The germline V gene encodes CDR1 MNHEY and CDR2 SMNVEV (reference sequence). CDR3 nucleotide sequence: TGTGCCAGCAGTTTATCGGCGGGCGCGGACACTGAAGCTTTCTTT. Its protein product is CASSLSAGADTEAFF.

The chain joins TRBV5-1 to TRBJ1-2; 7 nucleotides match TRBD1. This CDR3 comprises 14 residues. With V trimmed by 2 bases and J by 5 bases, 6 bases remained unmatched. CDR1 SGHRS and CDR2 YFSETQ come from the germline V gene. The CDR3 bases are TGCGCCAGCAGCTTTGGGGGGACAGATTATGGCTACACCTTC. Amino acids: CASSFGGTDYGYTF.

This clone was seen a handful of times. The rearrangement links TRBV9 to TRBJ2-5, with 11 bases lining up with TRBD2. Trimming removed 4 bases from V and 2 bases from J; junction bases left unmatched: 7. Germline CDR1 and CDR2: SGDLS and YYNGEE. The CDR3 consists of 16 residues. This CDR3 is CASSPRLAGLQETQYF. The CDR3 DNA follows: TGTGCCAGCAGCCCCCGACTAGCGGGGTTACAAGAGACCCAGTACTTC.

CDR3 amino acids: CASSPGTGRGNEKLFF. As DNA, the CDR3 is TGTGCCAGCAGCCCGGGGACAGGGAGAGGTAATGAAAAACTGTTTTTT. J is TRBJ1-4 and V is TRBV5-6, with 9 bases lining up with TRBD1. The germline CDR1 and CDR2 sequences are SGHDT and YYEEEE. V shed 4 bases, J shed 4 bases, and the junction held 8 bases outside the gene matches. This CDR3 spans 16 amino acids.

The chain recombines TRBV27 with TRBJ2-5, with TRBD2 matching over 11 bases. The end of the DNA fits TRBJ2-7 better, so the J call may be wrong. Germline V lookup: CDR1 MNHEY, CDR2 SMNVEV (reference sequence). The CDR3 is 14 amino acids. CDR3 nucleotides: TGTGCCAGCAGTCCAGGGACTAGCGGATACGAGCAGTACTTC. It is translated as CASSPGTSGYEQYF.

V and J are TRBV18 and TRBJ2-5; TRBD1 matches 7 bases. Germline-derived CDR1 and CDR2 are KGHSH and LQKENI. The CDR3 loop spans 14 amino acids. V shed 3 bases and J 4 bases; nucleotides not matched to a gene: 5. CDR3 sequence (DNA): TGTGCCAGCTCACCCCCCGACAGGGTAGAGACCCAGTACTTC. Its translation is CASSPPDRVETQYF.

The V call is TRBV6-4, the J call TRBJ1-6, with 10 bases identical to TRBD1. The CDR3 length is 17 residues. J was trimmed by 1 base and V by 6 bases; bases with no gene match: 6. Germline-derived CDR1 and CDR2 are MRHNA and SNTAGT. As DNA, the CDR3 is TGTGCCAGCAGACAGGACAGGGGGGGGTCCTATAATTCACCCCTCCACTTT. This codes for CASRQDRGGSYNSPLHF.

The chain links TRBV30 to TRBJ1-6, with TRBD1 as a possible D gene (5 bases). Germline V gives CDR1 GTSNPN, CDR2 SVGIG (reference sequence). V gave up 1 base and J gave up 7 bases, with 8 bases separating them. CDR3 length: 13 residues. CDR3 region: CAWSEPGNSPLHF. In DNA form, the CDR3 reads TGTGCCTGGAGTGAACCAGGGAATTCACCCCTCCACTTT.

The gene calls are TRBV27 and TRBJ2-7; 12 positions agree with TRBD1. The V gene end was trimmed by 5 bases and the J gene end by 0 bases; junction bases not matched to a gene: 11. Per the germline V gene, CDR1 is MNHEY and CDR2 is SMNVEV (reference sequence). The CDR3 runs 18 residues. The CDR3 region is CASSAGTGGIGRSYEQYF. The CDR3 DNA sequence: TGTGCCAGCAGTGCCGGGACAGGGGGCATCGGGCGCTCCTACGAGCAGTACTTC.

This rearrangement joins TRBV27 to TRBJ2-7, with 10 bases lining up with TRBD2. CDR1 and CDR2 (germline): MNHEY, SMNVEV (reference sequence). This CDR3 contains 13 residues. J lost 4 bases, V lost 6 bases, and 3 bases had no gene match. The CDR3 sequence is CASRVSGRYEQYF. The CDR3 bases are TGTGCCAGCAGGGTTAGCGGGAGGTACGAGCAGTACTTC.

The chain joins TRBV7-9 to TRBJ2-7; 7 positions match TRBD2. Germline lookup yields CDR1 SEHNR and CDR2 FQNEAQ (reference sequence). V lost 2 bases to trimming and J lost 2 bases; unmatched junction nucleotides: 6. The CDR3 is 15 amino acids. The CDR3 is CASSLFGGGTYEQYF. The CDR3 DNA reads as TGTGCCAGCAGCTTATTCGGCGGGGGTACCTACGAGCAGTACTTC.

In DNA form, the CDR3 reads TGTGCCAGCAGCTTGGGACAGGGCCCACACTACGAGCAGTACTTC. Translating it yields CASSLGQGPHYEQYF. The chain has TRBV6-1 and TRBJ2-7; 9 nucleotides line up with TRBD1. The germline gives CDR1 MNHNS, CDR2 SASEGT. The CDR3 length is 15 residues. V lost 6 bases, J lost 3 bases, and 9 bases stayed unmatched.

The genes are TRBV5-4 and TRBJ2-5; TRBD1 matches 10 bases. The CDR3 extends over 16 amino acids. The germline V gene encodes CDR1 SGHNT and CDR2 YYREEE (reference sequence). V lost 3 bases to trimming and J lost 4 bases; unmatched junction nucleotides: 9. CDR3 DNA: TGTGCCAGCAGCTCCCCACGGGACAGGGGAACAGAGACCCAGTACTTC. Its protein is CASSSPRDRGTETQYF.

The J gene is TRBJ2-1, the V gene TRBV30; 10 bases agree with TRBD2. Germline values: CDR1 GTSNPN, CDR2 SVGIG (reference sequence). After removal of 2 bases from V and 5 bases from J, the junction contained 3 bases not matched to a gene. This CDR3 is 14 amino acids long. CDR3 sequence reads: CAWSLAGENNEQFF. The CDR3 DNA is TGTGCCTGGAGTCTAGCGGGAGAGAACAATGAGCAGTTCTTC.

The chain couples TRBV6-1 to TRBJ2-1; 7 nucleotides line up with TRBD1. The CDR3 runs 14 residues. The trim removed 6 bases at V and 3 bases at J, leaving 5 bases unmatched. Looked up from germline, CDR1 is MNHNS and CDR2 is SASEGT. CDR3 nucleotides: TGTGCCAGCAGGACAGGGTTTTTCTACAATGAGCAGTTCTTC. Protein: CASRTGFFYNEQFF.

The V gene is TRBV6-6, the J gene TRBJ2-7, with 8 bases fitting TRBD2. The CDR3 sequence is 16 residues long. Germline assignment: CDR1 MNHNY and CDR2 SVGAGI (reference sequence). With V trimmed by 0 bases and J by 3 bases, 7 bases remained unmatched. The CDR3 DNA reads TGTGCCAGCAGTTACTCGTTGGGGACTAGGGTCTACGAGCAGTACTTC. Its protein product is CASSYSLGTRVYEQYF.

Regarding this clone: This CDR3 fails to terminate in the conserved phenylalanine or tryptophan, so it likely reflects a read error. The chain's CDR3 is CASSQDSGGSGNTIYL. The CDR3 coding sequence is TGCGCCAGCAGCCAAGATTCGGGGGGCTCTGGAAACACCATATATCTT. The chain combines TRBV4-3 with TRBJ1-3; D perhaps matches TRBD1 (5 bases). Per the germline V gene, CDR1 is LGHNA and CDR2 is YSLEER. The CDR3 runs 16 residues. V dropped 0 bases and J dropped 0 bases, with 9 bases sitting between them.

V and J are TRBV6-1 and TRBJ2-1; 9 nucleotides agree with TRBD2. V was pared by 8 bases and J by 1 base, with 3 bases of the junction left unmatched. Germline assignment: CDR1 MNHNS and CDR2 SASEGT. The CDR3 is 14 residues long. The CDR3 nucleotides are TGTGCCAGCCTTGGACTAGCGTCCTACAATGAGCAGTTCTTC. Residues: CASLGLASYNEQFF.

This clone occurred once. The chain combines TRBV5-1 with TRBJ2-3, with 8 bases aligning to TRBD2. The germline CDR1 and CDR2 sequences are SGHRS and YFSETQ. The CDR3 covers 15 residues. With 4 bases clipped from V and 2 bases from J, the junction kept 6 bases outside the gene matches. CDR3 in amino acids: CASSRAGGFTDTQYF. The CDR3, as DNA: TGCGCCAGCAGCAGGGCGGGGGGATTCACAGATACGCAGTATTTT.

V and J are TRBV5-6 and TRBJ2-7; 7 nucleotides align to TRBD1. The CDR3 has 18 amino acids. J lost 1 base, V lost 3 bases, and 16 bases had no gene match. CDR1 and CDR2 (germline): SGHDT, YYEEEE. The CDR3 DNA follows: TGTGCCAGCAGCTGGTACAGGGGAAAGGGGGATTTGTCCTACGAGCAGTACTTC. Translating gives CASSWYRGKGDLSYEQYF.

The gene calls are TRBV21-1 and TRBJ1-2; the table's TRBD1 call for D was not verified on the DNA. TRBV21-1 is a listed pseudogene. CDR3 length: 17 amino acids. CDR3 region: CASSKDSCWRPNYGYTF. In nucleotides, the CDR3 is TGTGCCAGCAGCAAAGACAGTTGCTGGCGACCTAACTATGGCTACACCTTC.